Included here is one TCR beta chain sequence, with context. As yet, its antigen is unknown. Germline CDR1 MNHNS, CDR2 SASEGT. V lost 4 bases, J lost 4 bases, and 11 bases lay in between. The CDR3 length is 14 residues. The source of the sample is a study of blood T cells in healthy people across ages. Notes on the study in general: When set beside aged donors, long-lived donors presented more naive CD4+ cells and higher diversity. TCR beta diversity per million T cells fell roughly linearly with age.

For the second PCR, which ran for about 6 to 12 cycles, a sample-barcoded 5' primer and a J-beta primer mix were used. TCRdb itself ran the 5' RACE reads through MiXCR, one entry per CDR3 protein. The profile shows approximately 830,000 distinct CDR3 sequences, about 59% of them singletons. Source material: blood. This chain uses TRBV6-1 with TRBJ2-1; D is unresolved. This receptor was identified in a man aged 25 to 40 in good health. CDR3 DNA sequence: TGTGCCAGCAGTGCCTCCGGGCGGTACAATGAGCAGTTCTTC. Translating it yields CASSASGRYNEQFF.